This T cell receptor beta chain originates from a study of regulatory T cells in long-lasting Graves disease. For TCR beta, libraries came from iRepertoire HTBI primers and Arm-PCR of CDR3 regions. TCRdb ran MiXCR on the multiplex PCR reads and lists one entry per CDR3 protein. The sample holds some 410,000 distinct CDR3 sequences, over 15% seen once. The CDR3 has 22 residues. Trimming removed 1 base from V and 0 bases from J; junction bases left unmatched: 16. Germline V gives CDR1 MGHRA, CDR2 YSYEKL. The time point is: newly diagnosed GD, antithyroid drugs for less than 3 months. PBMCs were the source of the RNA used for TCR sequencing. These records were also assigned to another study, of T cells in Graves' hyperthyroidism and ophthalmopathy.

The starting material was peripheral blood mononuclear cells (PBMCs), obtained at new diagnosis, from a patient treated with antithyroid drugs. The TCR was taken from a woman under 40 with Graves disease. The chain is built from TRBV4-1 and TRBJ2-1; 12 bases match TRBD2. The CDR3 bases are TGCGCCAGCAGCCAAGCTTCCTTACTAGCGGGAGGCCTCTATAGCTCCTACAATGAGCAGTTCTTC. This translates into CASSQASLLAGGLYSSYNEQFF.